These 12 T cell receptor beta chains came from one sample sequenced in a study of control samples from healthy donors and cancer patients. The method was immunoSEQ multiplex PCR; TCRdb's version includes in-frame clones alone and lacks a portion of them. The sample yields roughly 170,000 clones, around 90% seen once. Sequencing was performed on blood. The receptors come from a woman aged 30 to 39 in good health.

By its share, this clone is medium-sized. The rearrangement links TRBV6-1 to TRBJ2-3, with D possibly matching TRBD2 (6 bases). The V gene's germline CDR1 is MNHNS and CDR2 SASEGT. The ends were cut back, 1 base at V and 6 bases at J, with 14 bases in the middle. The CDR3 runs 15 residues. The CDR3 here is CASSEDASGLDTQYF. The CDR3 DNA reads as TGTGCCAGCAGTGAAGATGCCAGCGGGTTGGATACGCAGTATTTT.

The chain recombines TRBV2 with TRBJ2-5, with TRBD1 matching over 8 bases. Unmatched junction bases numbered 6, after V lost 2 bases and J lost 4 bases. CDR3 length equals 15 residues. Germline values: CDR1 SNHLY, CDR2 FYNNEI. The CDR3 here is CASSENRGMGETQYF. The DNA for the CDR3 is TGTGCCAGCAGTGAAAACAGGGGGATGGGAGAGACCCAGTACTTC.

The rearrangement links TRBV29-1 to TRBJ1-2, with 10 positions matching TRBD1. The CDR3 is made up of 13 amino acids. Germline trimming cut 7 bases from V and 3 bases from J; bases unmatched to any gene: 5. Germline V CDR1 and CDR2: SQVTM, ANQGSEA. CDR3 nucleotides: TGCAGCGCTCGGGGACAGGGGCACTATGGCTACACCTTC. Amino acids: CSARGQGHYGYTF.

J is TRBJ1-1 and V is TRBV3-1 (or the pseudogene TRBV3-2); D remains ambiguous. Deletions cut 4 bases from V and 1 base from J, with 10 bases between. Germline CDR1 is LGHDT and CDR2 is YNNKEL (reference sequence). CDR3 length: 14 amino acids. CDR3 loop: CASSPPRGNTEAFF. The CDR3 DNA reads as TGTGCCAGCAGCCCTCCTAGAGGGAACACTGAAGCTTTCTTT.

The V and J genes are TRBV30 and TRBJ1-6; the D gene is possibly TRBD1 (5 bases). Germline CDR1 and CDR2: GTSNPN and SVGIG (reference sequence). V was shortened by 6 bases and J by 0 bases, with 15 bases between the two germline ends. This CDR3 has 16 amino acids. Written as DNA, the CDR3 is TGTGCCTGCACCCGAGGGGAGAGCTCCTATAATTCACCCCTCCACTTT. Translated, it gives CACTRGESSYNSPLHF. Variable domain in full (rest from reference TRBV30 and TRBJ1-6): SQTIHQWPATLVQPVGSPLSLECTVEGTSNPNLYWYRQAAGRGLQLLFYSVGIGQISSEVPQNLSASRPQDRQFILSSKKLLLSDSGFYLCACTRGESSYNSPLHFGNGTRLTVT.

Points on this clone: This CDR3 is also generated by other DNA sequences in the sample. This rearrangement joins TRBV25-1 to TRBJ2-2; TRBD1 or TRBD2 may be the D gene (5 bases each). Between the trimmed V and J ends, which lost 1 base and 6 bases, there was a span of 6 bases. This CDR3 is built from 13 residues. Germline values: CDR1 MGHDK, CDR2 SYGVNS. The CDR3 reads CASSELGAGELFF. CDR3 nucleotide sequence: TGTGCCAGCAGTGAATTGGGGGCCGGGGAGCTGTTTTTT.

The chain employs TRBV5-1 and TRBJ1-1; D may be TRBD1 (5 bases). CDR3 length equals 13 residues. Germline lookup yields CDR1 SGHRS and CDR2 YFSETQ. V lost 4 bases to trimming and J lost 11 bases, with 18 bases between them. DNA of the CDR3: TGCGCCAGCAGCGCGCACGAAACAGGAGCGGCTTTCTTT. Protein: CASSAHETGAAFF.

The rearrangement uses TRBV19 and TRBJ2-5, with D perhaps TRBD2 (7 bases). The CDR3 totals 16 residues. CDR1 and CDR2 (germline): LNHDA, SQIVND (reference sequence). The V end lost 9 bases, the J end lost 3 bases, and 23 bases lay between the germline ends. The CDR3 is CASTPRGGAAEETQYF. The DNA of the CDR3 is TGTGCCAGCACGCCCCGAGGGGGGGCGGCGGAAGAGACCCAGTACTTC.

The CDR3 reads CASTGIYGYTF. CDR3 in DNA: TGTGCTTCGACGGGGATCTATGGCTACACCTTC. The chain is built from TRBV30 and TRBJ1-2; D remains unclear. Germline assignment: CDR1 GTSNPN and CDR2 SVGIG (reference sequence). This CDR3 is 11 amino acids long.

The chain combines TRBV28 with TRBJ1-4; D possibly corresponds to TRBD1 (6 bases). Germline assignment: CDR1 MDHEN and CDR2 SYDVKM. This CDR3 has 16 amino acids. The germline V and J ends were trimmed by 5 bases and 3 bases, with 16 bases remaining between them. In DNA form, the CDR3 reads TGTGCCAGCAGTGAGACAGGACGAGTCCCTAATGAAAAACTGTTTTTT. Translating it yields CASSETGRVPNEKLFF.

The rearrangement uses TRBV30 and TRBJ1-3; D is unresolved. The germline V and J ends were trimmed by 4 bases and 3 bases, with 7 bases remaining between them. Germline lookup yields CDR1 GTSNPN and CDR2 SVGIG (reference sequence). The CDR3 extends over 12 amino acids. The CDR3 sequence is CAWTGGGNTIYF. The CDR3 DNA sequence: TGTGCCTGGACGGGCGGTGGAAACACCATATATTTT.

The chain employs TRBV3-1 (or the pseudogene TRBV3-2) and TRBJ2-7, with 11 bases matching TRBD2. The germline CDR1 and CDR2 sequences are LGHDT and YNNKEL (reference sequence). The ends lost 0 bases at V and 5 bases at J; junction bases unmatched: 6. The CDR3 runs 16 residues. Here the CDR3 reads CASSQDGGLADNEQYF. The CDR3 DNA sequence: TGTGCCAGCAGCCAAGACGGGGGACTAGCGGACAACGAGCAGTACTTC.